This TCR beta chain is drawn from a study of T cells after yellow fever vaccination. CDR1 MDHEN and CDR2 SYDVKM come from the germline V gene. V lost 5 bases to trimming and J lost 6 bases; unmatched junction nucleotides: 9. This CDR3 spans 16 amino acids. By 5'RACE template switching, TCR cDNA was produced, with a universal primer site and UMIs added in the process. MiXCR, applied by TCRdb to the 5' RACE reads, yields one record per CDR3 protein. This sample yields about 340,000 distinct CDR3 sequences, of which approximately 4.2% are seen a single time; 20% to 25% belongs to the top ten. V and J are TRBV28 and TRBJ1-6; 8 nucleotides line up with TRBD1. This receptor was identified in a man aged 18-30 years who received the YFV17D yellow fever vaccine. Material: PBMCs, obtained 5 days after the yellow fever booster vaccination. CDR3 bases: TGTGCCAGCAGTCCCATCCGGGACAGGATTAATTCACCCCTCCACTTT. Residues: CASSPIRDRINSPLHF.